This TCR beta chain came from a study of tumor-infiltrating lymphocytes in primary liver carcinoma. Both RNA and DNA were isolated together from about 19-30 mg of bulk tissue that had not been sorted. By frequency in the sample, this clonotype is medium-sized. The authors made TCR beta cDNA from 500 to 600 ng total RNA with a constant-region primer. Nested multiplex PCR, run for three rounds with slightly modified ARM-PCR, yielded TCR beta libraries. TRBV1-TRBV30 forward primers and a C-beta reverse primer were used in the first two PCR rounds, which each ran for approximately 10 cycles. TCRdb passed the multiplex PCR reads through MiXCR, listing each CDR3 protein once. The data contain tens of thousands of distinct CDR3 sequences, approximately 70% of them singletons. Germline CDR1 and CDR2: MNHEY and SVGAGI. The trim removed 6 bases at V and 2 bases at J, leaving 11 bases unmatched. CDR3 length: 17 residues.

Sequenced input: liver tumor tissue from sampling region 1. Subset indicated: tumor region T1, superior pole. This receptor was obtained from a man aged 40-49 years with primary liver carcinoma and hepatitis B virus infection. This chain links TRBV6-5 with TRBJ2-7; TRBD2 aligns across 12 bases. The CDR3 DNA is TGTGCCAGCAGGACATTGACTAGCGGGAGACCAACCTACGAGCAGTACTTC. This encodes CASRTLTSGRPTYEQYF.